A selection of T cell receptor beta chains follows, all from one sample in a study of cytomegalovirus exposure and HLA in healthy donors. The table came from immunoSEQ multiplex PCR; TCRdb's copy has only in-frame clones and leaves some out. The sample totals 150,000 to 200,000 clones. Sequenced sample: PBMCs. These receptors all stem from a young woman in good health and CMV-seropositive. Both conserved end residues are part of each CDR3. Fields, in order: D gene, J gene, V gene, CDR3 DNA, CDR3 protein. D genes are given only for firm matches.

d_gene: .
j_gene: TRBJ1-5
v_gene: TRBV5-5
CDR3nt: TGTGCCAGCAGCCAGCACCGGGATTATAGCAATCAGCCCCAGCATTTT
CDR3aa: CASSQHRDYSNQPQHF

d_gene: TRBD1
j_gene: TRBJ1-1
v_gene: TRBV6-5
CDR3nt: TGTGCCAGCAGTCTCGGTCCCGGGACAGGGAACGCTTTCTTT
CDR3aa: CASSLGPGTGNAFF

d_gene: TRBD1
j_gene: TRBJ2-7
v_gene: TRBV30
CDR3nt: TGTGCCTGGAGTGTTGGGACAGGGACCTACGAGCAGTACTTC
CDR3aa: CAWSVGTGTYEQYF

d_gene: TRBD2
j_gene: TRBJ2-7
v_gene: TRBV5-1
CDR3nt: TGCGCCAGCAGCCCGGGACTAGCGGAGTACGAGCAGTACTTC
CDR3aa: CASSPGLAEYEQYF

d_gene: .
j_gene: TRBJ2-1
v_gene: TRBV7-7
CDR3nt: TGTGCCAGCAGCTTAGCGCCTAGCAATGAGCAGTTCTTC
CDR3aa: CASSLAPSNEQFF

d_gene: .
j_gene: TRBJ2-7
v_gene: TRBV7-9
CDR3nt: TGTGCCAGCAGCCAGCTAGAAAACTACGAGCAGTACTTC
CDR3aa: CASSQLENYEQYF

d_gene: .
j_gene: TRBJ1-5
v_gene: TRBV5-6
CDR3nt: TGTGCCAGCAGTTCTCAGGCATTGAGAAATCAGCCCCAGCATTTT
CDR3aa: CASSSQALRNQPQHF

d_gene: TRBD1
j_gene: TRBJ1-1
v_gene: TRBV27
CDR3nt: TGTGCCAGCGGAAGGACAGGGGGCTTGCTTGTGAACACTGAAGCTTTCTTT
CDR3aa: CASGRTGGLLVNTEAFF

d_gene: .
j_gene: TRBJ2-7
v_gene: TRBV20-1
CDR3nt: TGCAGTGCCATTACAGCCTACGAGCAGTACTTC
CDR3aa: CSAITAYEQYF

d_gene: TRBD2
j_gene: TRBJ2-3
v_gene: TRBV27
CDR3nt: TGTGCCAGCAGTCAATTACTAGCGGGGGGCACAGATACGCAGTATTTT
CDR3aa: CASSQLLAGGTDTQYF

d_gene: .
j_gene: TRBJ1-1
v_gene: TRBV27
CDR3nt: TGTGCCAGCAGTTTAGTTGGGGGCGCAGACACTGAAGCTTTCTTT
CDR3aa: CASSLVGGADTEAFF

d_gene: TRBD2
j_gene: TRBJ2-1
v_gene: TRBV9
CDR3nt: TGTGCCAGCAGCGAGAGGACTAGGTCGCATGAGCAGTTCTTC
CDR3aa: CASSERTRSHEQFF

d_gene: .
j_gene: TRBJ1-6
v_gene: TRBV5-6
CDR3nt: TGTGCCAGCAGTGCAGGGAATTCGGCGGGGGTGCTGAATTCACCCCTCCACTTT
CDR3aa: CASSAGNSAGVLNSPLHF

d_gene: TRBD2
j_gene: TRBJ2-1
v_gene: TRBV2
CDR3nt: TGTGCCAGCAGTGTGTCACTAGCGGGAGTAGAGCAGTTCTTC
CDR3aa: CASSVSLAGVEQFF

d_gene: TRBD2
j_gene: TRBJ2-1
v_gene: TRBV6-4
CDR3nt: TGTGCCAGCAGTGAAGTAGCGGGGGGGGCCGGCAATGAGCAGTTCTTC
CDR3aa: CASSEVAGGAGNEQFF

d_gene: TRBD2
j_gene: TRBJ2-5
v_gene: TRBV6-5
CDR3nt: TGTGCCAGCGGAACTAGCGGAGAGACCCAGTACTTC
CDR3aa: CASGTSGETQYF

d_gene: .
j_gene: TRBJ1-2
v_gene: TRBV6-6
CDR3nt: TGTGCCAGCAGCGGGACAACCTTCGGCTACACCTTC
CDR3aa: CASSGTTFGYTF

d_gene: .
j_gene: TRBJ2-1
v_gene: TRBV28
CDR3nt: TGTGCCAGCACTGGCGGCCTAGACAATGAGCAGTTCTTC
CDR3aa: CASTGGLDNEQFF

d_gene: .
j_gene: TRBJ1-2
v_gene: TRBV7-9
CDR3nt: TGTGCCAGCAGCTTAGCGAGCACCCGTAACTATGGCTACACCTTC
CDR3aa: CASSLASTRNYGYTF

d_gene: TRBD1
j_gene: TRBJ1-1
v_gene: TRBV18
CDR3nt: TGTGCCAGCTCACCAGGACAGGGGAAAGCTTTCTTT
CDR3aa: CASSPGQGKAFF

d_gene: .
j_gene: TRBJ1-4
v_gene: TRBV6-6
CDR3nt: TGTGCCAGCAGTTACGGAGGAGAGGCAACTAATGAAAAACTGTTTTTT
CDR3aa: CASSYGGEATNEKLFF

d_gene: .
j_gene: TRBJ2-3
v_gene: TRBV5-4
CDR3nt: TGTGCCAGCAGCTTCCGGGTAGTAGCGGACACAGATACGCAGTATTTT
CDR3aa: CASSFRVVADTDTQYF

d_gene: .
j_gene: TRBJ1-2
v_gene: TRBV9
CDR3nt: TGTGCCAGCAGCCGTCAAGGTCCCGACACGTATGGCTACACCTTC
CDR3aa: CASSRQGPDTYGYTF

d_gene: .
j_gene: TRBJ1-1
v_gene: TRBV29-1
CDR3nt: TGCAGCGCGCGATCAGGAACCCGGAACACTGAAGCTTTCTTT
CDR3aa: CSARSGTRNTEAFF

d_gene: .
j_gene: TRBJ1-6
v_gene: TRBV21-1
CDR3nt: TGTGCCAGCATCCCCTATACAGGGAATTCACCCCTCCACTTT
CDR3aa: CASIPYTGNSPLHF

d_gene: .
j_gene: TRBJ2-2
v_gene: TRBV6-6
CDR3nt: TGTGCCAGCAAGTCTGGGGGGAAGAACACCGGGGAGCTGTTTTTT
CDR3aa: CASKSGGKNTGELFF

d_gene: TRBD1
j_gene: TRBJ2-2
v_gene: TRBV7-9
CDR3nt: TGTGCCAGCAGCGCGTACGGGACAGGGGTTCGGACCGGGGAGCTGTTTTTT
CDR3aa: CASSAYGTGVRTGELFF

d_gene: .
j_gene: TRBJ1-1
v_gene: TRBV4-1
CDR3nt: TGCGCCAGCAGCCGGGACAAGCTGAACACTGAAGCTTTCTTT
CDR3aa: CASSRDKLNTEAFF

d_gene: .
j_gene: TRBJ2-5
v_gene: TRBV15
CDR3nt: TGTGCCACCAGAACAGGTTCGGCGGATCAAGAGACCCAGTACTTC
CDR3aa: CATRTGSADQETQYF

d_gene: .
j_gene: TRBJ2-5
v_gene: TRBV11-2
CDR3nt: TGTGCCAGCAGCTCGACTAGGGGGGGCGAGACCCAGTACTTC
CDR3aa: CASSSTRGGETQYF

d_gene: TRBD1
j_gene: TRBJ1-5
v_gene: TRBV28
CDR3nt: TGTGCCAGCAGAGACAGGGGGAGGATCAATCAGCCCCAGCATTTT
CDR3aa: CASRDRGRINQPQHF

d_gene: TRBD1
j_gene: TRBJ2-5
v_gene: TRBV7-8
CDR3nt: TGTGCCAGCATCGGACAGGGTCTTCTGTCCCCGGAGACCCAGTACTTC
CDR3aa: CASIGQGLLSPETQYF

d_gene: .
j_gene: TRBJ1-5
v_gene: TRBV7-7
CDR3nt: TGTGCCAGTAAAATCGGGACTTATAGCAATCAGCCCCAGCATTTT
CDR3aa: CASKIGTYSNQPQHF

d_gene: .
j_gene: TRBJ1-1
v_gene: TRBV4-2
CDR3nt: TGTGCCAGCAGCCAAGATTTCGGAGACACTGAAGCTTTCTTT
CDR3aa: CASSQDFGDTEAFF

d_gene: TRBD1
j_gene: TRBJ2-2
v_gene: TRBV7-3
CDR3nt: TGTGCCAGCAGCTTAGGGACAGGGAGGACCGGGGAGCTGTTTTTT
CDR3aa: CASSLGTGRTGELFF

d_gene: TRBD1
j_gene: TRBJ2-1
v_gene: TRBV5-6
CDR3nt: TGTGCCAGCAGCTTGTTACAGGGGGCTAGCTTGTTTTACAATGAGCAGTTCTTC
CDR3aa: CASSLLQGASLFYNEQFF

d_gene: .
j_gene: TRBJ1-2
v_gene: TRBV5-1
CDR3nt: TGCGCCAGCAGACCTACAGGGATTGGTGGCTACACCTTC
CDR3aa: CASRPTGIGGYTF

d_gene: .
j_gene: TRBJ1-6
v_gene: TRBV6-5
CDR3nt: TGTGCCAGCAGTTCCGGACAGAGCTCCTATAATTCACCCCTCCACTTT
CDR3aa: CASSSGQSSYNSPLHF

d_gene: .
j_gene: TRBJ1-5
v_gene: TRBV6-1
CDR3nt: TGTGCCAGCAGTGGAACAGCTAATCAGCCCCAGCATTTT
CDR3aa: CASSGTANQPQHF

d_gene: TRBD2
j_gene: TRBJ2-3
v_gene: TRBV10-3
CDR3nt: TGTGCCATCAGTGAGTCGATAATGACTAGCGGGTACACAGATACGCAGTATTTT
CDR3aa: CAISESIMTSGYTDTQYF

d_gene: TRBD2
j_gene: TRBJ2-5
v_gene: TRBV5-1
CDR3nt: TGCGCCAGCAGCCCTGGGACTAGCGCGCAAGAGACCCAGTACTTC
CDR3aa: CASSPGTSAQETQYF

d_gene: TRBD2
j_gene: TRBJ2-1
v_gene: TRBV7-2
CDR3nt: TGTGCCAGCAGCTTAGGGGGACTAGCGGGGGAAGGCGAGCAGTTCTTC
CDR3aa: CASSLGGLAGEGEQFF

d_gene: TRBD2
j_gene: TRBJ2-7
v_gene: TRBV7-2
CDR3nt: TGTGCCAGCAGCCCATTGACTAGCGGGAGCTACGAGCAGTACTTC
CDR3aa: CASSPLTSGSYEQYF

d_gene: TRBD2
j_gene: TRBJ2-3
v_gene: TRBV6-5
CDR3nt: TGTGCCAGCAGTCCGCTAGCGGGGGGCACAGATACGCAGTATTTT
CDR3aa: CASSPLAGGTDTQYF

d_gene: TRBD2
j_gene: TRBJ2-1
v_gene: TRBV5-4
CDR3nt: TGTGCCAGCAGCTTGGGGCTAGCGGGGTCCTACAATGAGCAGTTCTTC
CDR3aa: CASSLGLAGSYNEQFF

d_gene: .
j_gene: TRBJ1-2
v_gene: TRBV7-9
CDR3nt: TGTGCCAGCAGCTCGAACAGGGCAGGGTATGGCTACACCTTC
CDR3aa: CASSSNRAGYGYTF

d_gene: TRBD1
j_gene: TRBJ2-3
v_gene: TRBV29-1
CDR3nt: TGCAGCGTTGAAAGGGGGACAGGGGCTGGGGGTACGCAGTATTTT
CDR3aa: CSVERGTGAGGTQYF

d_gene: .
j_gene: TRBJ1-2
v_gene: TRBV5-6
CDR3nt: TGTGCCAGCAGCCGGCCCCAGCGGTGGGGCTACACCTTC
CDR3aa: CASSRPQRWGYTF

d_gene: TRBD2
j_gene: TRBJ2-7
v_gene: TRBV7-2
CDR3nt: TGTGCCAGCAGCTTGAGCGGGGGGGCCGACGAGCAGTACTTC
CDR3aa: CASSLSGGADEQYF